The next 10 T cell receptor beta chains were all read from a single sample in a study of CXCR3-negative and CXCR3-positive naive CD8 T cells. Their antigens remain unidentified. 5' RACE with UMI labels generated the TRB cDNA libraries. TCRdb reanalyzed the 5' RACE reads, giving one entry per CDR3 protein sequence and no DNA. The table for this sample gives about 120,000 distinct CDR3 sequences. General study points: CXCR3-expressing naive cells carried TRB CDR3s more hydrophobic than those of CXCR3-negative naive cells.

The sequencing input was naive CXCR3+ CD8+ T cells from blood. As for subset: CD45RO-CCR7+CD27+CD95- naive CD8+ T cells expressing CXCR3 (TNR3+). The receptors were sampled from a human donor in good health. Some clones in this sample may be carry-over from other donors' samples.

This chain links TRBV6-4 with TRBJ2-7; the TCRdb call, TRBD2, lacks DNA for checking. Germline assignment: CDR1 MRHNA and CDR2 SNTAGT. The CDR3 totals 15 residues. The CDR3 spells CASSGTGGPTYEQYF.

The chain employs TRBV29-1 and TRBJ2-6; absent DNA, TCRdb's TRBD1 call cannot be checked. The V gene's germline CDR1 is SQVTM and CDR2 ANQGSEA. The CDR3 totals 17 residues. The CDR3 spells CSVEDLAGAPGANVLTF.

This rearrangement joins TRBV29-1 to TRBJ1-2; TCRdb outputs TRBD1, but without DNA this stays unchecked. This CDR3 is 11 amino acids long. Per germline, CDR1 SQVTM and CDR2 ANQGSEA. The CDR3 sequence is CSDTTGISNTF.

The chain joins TRBV12-3 or TRBV12-4 to TRBJ1-3. The CDR3 runs 13 residues. The CDR3 sequence is CAKGLSAGNTIYF.

The rearrangement uses TRBV9 and TRBJ2-3; TCRdb's D call, TRBD2, is unchecked because there is no DNA. This CDR3 comprises 15 residues. The germline V gene has CDR1 SGDLS and CDR2 YYNGEE. CDR3: CASSSGLADTDTQYF.

V usage is TRBV6-5 and J usage is TRBJ2-2. From germline, CDR1 is MNHEY and CDR2 SVGAGI. The CDR3 is made up of 15 amino acids. CDR3 region: CASRRGGFYTGELFF.

The chain recombines TRBV6-5 with TRBJ2-1; TCRdb's assignment of TRBD1 cannot be checked, as there is no DNA. Germline V lookup: CDR1 MNHEY, CDR2 SVGAGI. This CDR3 comprises 15 residues. CDR3 region: CASSPGTSFYNEQFF.

This chain joins TRBV28 and TRBJ2-1; TCRdb's D gene call, TRBD2, goes unchecked for lack of DNA. Looked up from germline, CDR1 is MDHEN and CDR2 is SYDVKM. The CDR3 is made up of 11 amino acids. The CDR3: CASSLEGEQFF.

The rearrangement links TRBV5-1 to TRBJ1-6; TCRdb gives TRBD1 as the D gene, but with no DNA this cannot be confirmed. Germline V gives CDR1 SGHRS, CDR2 YFSETQ. The length of the CDR3 is 18 residues. This CDR3 reads CASSPGQGLINYGSPLHF.

This chain connects TRBV28 to TRBJ2-1; the D call of TRBD2 rests on TCRdb alone, since no DNA is present to check it. Germline CDR1 and CDR2: MDHEN and SYDVKM. This CDR3 is 15 amino acids long. The CDR3 is CASSTRTAGDNEQFF.